This is a list of T cell receptor beta chains from one sample in a study of OX40 agonist ivuxolimab in advanced cancers. Libraries were prepared by immunoSEQ multiplex PCR; TCRdb keeps only in-frame clonotypes and omits some of them. The data show tens of thousands of clones, about 87% seen once. The sequences come from CD4+ or CD8+ T cells sorted from blood, collected in a trial of the OX40 agonist ivuxolimab. The receptors stem from an adult with an advanced solid tumor such as melanoma, head and neck, liver or kidney cancer. CDR3s include the opening cysteine and the closing phenylalanine or tryptophan. D genes are given only for firm matches. Clone size is stated in some rows and not others, as once, few, many or a class when expanded.

>-|TRBD1|TRBV7-3|TRBJ1-6
TGTGCCAGCAGCCGCCACGGAGACAGGGGGCCGCGATATTATAATTCACCCCTCCACTTT
CASSRHGDRGPRYYNSPLHF
>-|-|TRBV19|TRBJ2-1
TGTGCCAGTAGTTCGGCACCCTACAATGAGCAGTTCTTC
CASSSAPYNEQFF
>-|-|TRBV28|TRBJ1-3
TGTGCCAGCAGTCCCGGGGGCAGGCCGCTCTCTGGAAACACCATATATTTT
CASSPGGRPLSGNTIYF
>-|-|TRBV27|TRBJ2-7
TGTGCCAGCAGTTTATCTTATGGGGGCTACGAGCAGTACTTC
CASSLSYGGYEQYF
>-|-|TRBV9|TRBJ2-2
TGTGCCAGCAGCGTATGGGCAGGGGCGGCGAACACCGGGGAGCTGTTTTTT
CASSVWAGAANTGELFF
>-|-|TRBV7-9|TRBJ2-2
TGTGCCAGCAGCTCCGTTGCCGCCACCCCTAACACCGGGGAGCTGTTTTTT
CASSSVAATPNTGELFF
>-|-|TRBV5-6|TRBJ1-1
TGTGCCAGCAGCCTCGAGGGAACTGAAGCTTTCTTT
CASSLEGTEAFF
>-|-|TRBV7-6|TRBJ2-3
TGTGCCAGCCAAAACGACTACGATACGCAGTATTTT
CASQNDYDTQYF
>-|TRBD1|TRBV7-6|TRBJ1-5
TGTGCCAGCAGCTCGACAGGGGGCGGTCAGCCCCAGCATTTT
CASSSTGGGQPQHF
>-|-|TRBV7-9|TRBJ2-5
TGTGCCAGCTCCGGGGGAGGCCGCGCGGAGACCCAGTACTTC
CASSGGGRAETQYF
>-|TRBD2|TRBV6-5|TRBJ2-5
TGTGCCAGCAGTTACTCCGGACTAGCGGGAGAGGCGACCCAGTACTTC
CASSYSGLAGEATQYF
>few|TRBD2|TRBV5-1|TRBJ2-3
TGCGCCAGCGGAATGGCGACTAGCGGGACGGATACGCAGTATTTT
CASGMATSGTDTQYF
>-|-|TRBV11-2|TRBJ1-2
TGTGCCAGCAGTTCACCCGGTGTGGGGCACTATGGCTACACCTTC
CASSSPGVGHYGYTF
>few|-|TRBV6-1|TRBJ2-7
TGTGCCAGCACCGAGGCCCGGGACTCCTCCTACGAGCAGTACTTC
CASTEARDSSYEQYF
>-|TRBD2|TRBV13|TRBJ2-1
TGTGCCAGCACCCCCGGGGGAGAAGGTATCATGGAGCGGGGAACCTACAATGAGCAGTTCTTC
CASTPGGEGIMERGTYNEQFF
>-|-|TRBV5-1|TRBJ2-2
TGCGCCAGCAGCTTGGGTAGGAACACCGGGGAGCTGTTTTTT
CASSLGRNTGELFF
>-|-|TRBV9|TRBJ2-1
TGTGCCAGCAGCGTAGGACTAGAACCTACTTACAATGAGCAGTTCTTC
CASSVGLEPTYNEQFF
>-|TRBD2|TRBV27|TRBJ2-5
TGTGCCAGCAGTGTCCTAGCGGGGATCACCTACTTC
CASSVLAGITYF
>-|TRBD2|TRBV13|TRBJ2-1
TGTGCCAGCAGCAGAACTAGCGGGGGGACTAATGAGCAGTTCTTC
CASSRTSGGTNEQFF
>few|TRBD1|TRBV7-8|TRBJ2-7
TGTGCCAGCAGCTTAGCCGACAGGGACCTAGCCTACTACGAGCAGTACTTC
CASSLADRDLAYYEQYF
>-|TRBD1|TRBV6-1|TRBJ1-4
TGTGCCAGCATTCACCGGGACAGCCATGAAAAACTGTTTTTT
CASIHRDSHEKLFF
>-|TRBD2|TRBV19|TRBJ2-7
TGTGCCAGTAGTGCGGGACTAGCGGGCTACGAGCAGTACTTC
CASSAGLAGYEQYF
>-|-|TRBV9|TRBJ1-1
TGTGCCAGCAGCGTAGCTTTACGCCCGGGAGACGCTTTCTTT
CASSVALRPGDAFF
>-|TRBD1|TRBV6-4|TRBJ2-3
TGTGCCAGCAGTCTACCGGGACAGGGGGCTTCAGATACGCAGTATTTT
CASSLPGQGASDTQYF
>-|-|TRBV7-8|TRBJ1-1
TGTGCCAGCAGCTTAGGGGAGATGAACACTGAAGCTTTCTTT
CASSLGEMNTEAFF
>-|TRBD1|TRBV15|TRBJ2-7
TGTGCCACCAGCGGGGGACAGGGTGGCTACGAGCAGTACTTC
CATSGGQGGYEQYF
>-|TRBD2|TRBV28|TRBJ2-2
TGTGCCAGCAGTTTAGAAGGGAGGGCCGGCGGGGAGCTGTTTTTT
CASSLEGRAGGELFF
>-|TRBD2|TRBV7-3|TRBJ2-1
TGTGCCAGCAGCTTAGGCCCCCACAGCGGGGGTCACAATGAGCAGTTCTTC
CASSLGPHSGGHNEQFF
>-|TRBD1|TRBV19|TRBJ1-5
TGTGCCAGTAGTCAGGGGGGTAATCAGCCCCAGCATTTT
CASSQGGNQPQHF
>-|TRBD1|TRBV5-4|TRBJ1-1
TGTGCCAGCAGCCCGGGACAGGAGGAAGCTTTCTTT
CASSPGQEEAFF
>-|-|TRBV7-9|TRBJ2-5
TGTGCCAGCAGCTTAAGAGTTGGCAGCCAAGAGACCCAGTACTTC
CASSLRVGSQETQYF
>-|-|TRBV27|TRBJ2-5
TGTGCCAGCAGTTTATGGGTAGAAGAGACCCAGTACTTC
CASSLWVEETQYF
>few|-|TRBV2|TRBJ1-2
TGTGCCAGCAGAGAGGACAGTAACTATGGCTACACCTTC
CASREDSNYGYTF
>-|TRBD2|TRBV27|TRBJ2-3
TGTGCCTGTAGCGGGGGGGCTGATACGCAGTATTTT
CACSGGADTQYF
>-|-|TRBV11-3|TRBJ2-1
TGTGCCAGCAGCCCATCGACCAGCAATGAGCAGTTCTTC
CASSPSTSNEQFF
>-|-|TRBV7-3|TRBJ2-1
TGTGCCAGCGCCGCCGGGACTTCATCCTACAATGAGCAGTTCTTC
CASAAGTSSYNEQFF
>-|-|TRBV19|TRBJ1-1
TGTGCCAGTAGTTTCTCGGGCAGTCGGGCGGCTTTCTTT
CASSFSGSRAAFF
>-|-|TRBV4-1|TRBJ2-7
TGCGCCAGCAGCCCCCGGGACGGAGACTACGAGCAGTACTTC
CASSPRDGDYEQYF
>few|-|TRBV27|TRBJ1-6
TGTGCCAGCAGTTTCAGTGGATTCGGTTCACCCCTCCACTTT
CASSFSGFGSPLHF
>-|TRBD2|TRBV10-3|TRBJ2-3
TGTGCCATCAGTTCAAGACTAGCGGGAACCACAGATACGCAGTATTTT
CAISSRLAGTTDTQYF
>-|-|TRBV9|TRBJ2-5
TGTGCCAGCAGCCCCATTGGAGGGAGGGAGACCCAGTACTTC
CASSPIGGRETQYF
>-|-|TRBV5-1|TRBJ2-1
TGCGCCAGCACGCAGACTAGCTACAATGAGCAGTTCTTC
CASTQTSYNEQFF
>-|TRBD1|TRBV27|TRBJ2-7
TGTGCCAGCAGTTTAAACCTCCGGCCCGGCGACCGACAGGGGGGTACCTACGAGCAGTACTTC
CASSLNLRPGDRQGGTYEQYF
>-|TRBD1|TRBV2|TRBJ2-5
TGTGCCACAATTTCGGGGGACAGGGTACCCCAAGAGACCCAGTACTTC
CATISGDRVPQETQYF
>once|TRBD2|TRBV7-9|TRBJ2-1
TGTGCCAGCAGCGACACTAGCGGGGCCTACAATGAGCAGTTCTTC
CASSDTSGAYNEQFF
>-|-|TRBV19|TRBJ1-1
TGTGCCAGTGACCAAAGGGGGAACACTGAAGCTTTCTTT
CASDQRGNTEAFF
>-|TRBD1|TRBV7-9|TRBJ2-7
TGTGCCAGCAGCCCTGACAGGGTTGAAGAGCAGTACTTC
CASSPDRVEEQYF
>-|-|TRBV5-8|TRBJ1-1
TGTGCCAGCAGCTTGGACTGGATTCAAGCTTTCTTT
CASSLDWIQAFF
>-|-|TRBV6-5|TRBJ2-7
TGTGCCAGCAGGTCGGACCAGGAGGACGAGCAGTACTTC
CASRSDQEDEQYF
>-|-|TRBV7-2|TRBJ2-2
TGTGCCAGCAGCCCCCGACAGTTAACCGGGGAGCTGTTTTTT
CASSPRQLTGELFF
>few|-|TRBV15|TRBJ1-1
TGTGCCACCAGCAGAGACGCAGGATCAGGGGACACTGAAGCTTTCTTT
CATSRDAGSGDTEAFF
>-|TRBD2|TRBV5-1|TRBJ2-3
TGCGCCAGCAGCCAGGGACTAGCGGCTAGCACAGATACGCAGTATTTT
CASSQGLAASTDTQYF
>-|-|TRBV2|TRBJ2-7
TGTGCCAGCTGGGGGTGGAGAGGGGGCGAGCAGTACTTC
CASWGWRGGEQYF
>-|-|TRBV27|TRBJ1-1
TGTGCCAGCAGACGACAGGATATGAACACTGAAGCTTTCTTT
CASRRQDMNTEAFF
>-|TRBD1|TRBV27|TRBJ2-2
TGTGCCAGCACCCCAGGGACAGGAAACACCGGGGAGCTGTTTTTT
CASTPGTGNTGELFF
>few|TRBD1|TRBV19|TRBJ2-7
TGTGCCAGTAGTACTTGGACAGGGACCTACGAGCAGTACTTC
CASSTWTGTYEQYF
>-|-|TRBV21-1|TRBJ2-7
TGTGCCAGCAGCACCATTAGCGGGACTAAAGAGCAGTACTTC
CASSTISGTKEQYF